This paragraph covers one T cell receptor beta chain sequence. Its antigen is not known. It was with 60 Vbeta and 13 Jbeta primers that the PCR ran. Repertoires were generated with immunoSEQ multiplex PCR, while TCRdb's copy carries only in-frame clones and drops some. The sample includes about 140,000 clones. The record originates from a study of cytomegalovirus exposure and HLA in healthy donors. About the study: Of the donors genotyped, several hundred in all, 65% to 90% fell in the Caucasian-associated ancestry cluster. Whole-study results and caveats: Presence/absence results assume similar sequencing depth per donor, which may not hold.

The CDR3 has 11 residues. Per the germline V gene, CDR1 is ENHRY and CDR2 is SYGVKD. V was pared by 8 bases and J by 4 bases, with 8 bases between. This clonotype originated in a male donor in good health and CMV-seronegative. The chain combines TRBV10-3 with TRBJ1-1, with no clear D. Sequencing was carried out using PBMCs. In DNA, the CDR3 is TGTGCCATCGCTTCGGGCACTGAAGCTTTCTTT. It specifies CAIASGTEAFF.